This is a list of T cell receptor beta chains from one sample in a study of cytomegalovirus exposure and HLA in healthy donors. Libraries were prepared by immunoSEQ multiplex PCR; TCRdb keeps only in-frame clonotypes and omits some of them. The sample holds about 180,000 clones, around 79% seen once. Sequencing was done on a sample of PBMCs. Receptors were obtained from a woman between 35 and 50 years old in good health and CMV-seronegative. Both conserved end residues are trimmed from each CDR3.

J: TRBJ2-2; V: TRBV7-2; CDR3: ASSADQRNTGELF
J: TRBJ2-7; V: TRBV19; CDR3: ASTARTAPYEQY
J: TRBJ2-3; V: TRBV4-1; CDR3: ASSQMARRGRRRGADTQY
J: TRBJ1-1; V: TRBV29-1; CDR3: SVVSQREAF
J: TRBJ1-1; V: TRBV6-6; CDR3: ASGDSN
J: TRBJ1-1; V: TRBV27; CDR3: ASSLQVNTEAF
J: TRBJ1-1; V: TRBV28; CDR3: ASTPGGTEAF
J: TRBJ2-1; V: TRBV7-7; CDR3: ASSLDSLAPQF
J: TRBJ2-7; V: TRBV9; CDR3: ASSTGQYYEQY
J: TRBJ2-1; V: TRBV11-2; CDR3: ASSLEWTSGNNEQF
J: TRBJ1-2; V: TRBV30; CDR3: AWSVPGRGSSRGYT
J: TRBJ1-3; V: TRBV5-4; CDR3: ASSSGDSGNTIY
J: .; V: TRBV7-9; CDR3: ASSLGSYEQY
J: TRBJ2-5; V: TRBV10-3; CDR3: AIRGQGGETQY
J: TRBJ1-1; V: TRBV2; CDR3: ASREGYTEAF
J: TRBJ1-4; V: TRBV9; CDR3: ASSVAAQGAGEKLF
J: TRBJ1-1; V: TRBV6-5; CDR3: ASAGGQKTEAF
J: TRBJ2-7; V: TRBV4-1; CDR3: ASSQVGGYEQY
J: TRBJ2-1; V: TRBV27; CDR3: ASSLNWNEQF
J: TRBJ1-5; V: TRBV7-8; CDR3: ASKAESNQPQH
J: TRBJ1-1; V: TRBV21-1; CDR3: ASSGVGEGEAF
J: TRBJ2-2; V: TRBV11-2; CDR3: ASVHTVNTGELF
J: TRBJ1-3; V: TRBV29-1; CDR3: SSRGAGNTIY
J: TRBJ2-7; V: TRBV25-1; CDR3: ASRDSSYEQY
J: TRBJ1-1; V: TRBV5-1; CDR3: ASSYSTGAEAF
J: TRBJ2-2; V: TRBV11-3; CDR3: ASSPGTANTGELF
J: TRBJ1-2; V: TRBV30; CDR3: ACKTDYGYT
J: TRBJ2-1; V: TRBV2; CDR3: ASTSTGTSDHNEQF
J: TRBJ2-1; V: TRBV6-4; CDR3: ASAPGLSYNEQF
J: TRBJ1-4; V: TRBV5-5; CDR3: ASSPRDREGVEKLF
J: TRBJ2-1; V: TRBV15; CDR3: ATSRDPSGSSNEQF
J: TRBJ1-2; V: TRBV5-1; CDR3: ASRLTGTGLIYGYT
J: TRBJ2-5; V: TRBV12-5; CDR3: ASGLSSGVN
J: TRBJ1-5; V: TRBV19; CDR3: ASSPGLGGGNQPQH
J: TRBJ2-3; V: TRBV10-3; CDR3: AISGTSGGTDTQY
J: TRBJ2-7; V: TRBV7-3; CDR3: ASSLSPGNTYEQY
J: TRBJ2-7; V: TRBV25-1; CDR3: ASTDSLYEQY
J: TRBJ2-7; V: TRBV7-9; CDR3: ASSLEPVRRAYEQY
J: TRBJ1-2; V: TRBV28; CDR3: ASSLRGDGFSTGYT
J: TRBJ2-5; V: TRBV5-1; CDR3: ASSPGLAGETQY
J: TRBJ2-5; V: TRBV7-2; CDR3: ASSKGGETQY
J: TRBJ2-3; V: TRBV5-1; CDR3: ASSLGGASGRTDTQY
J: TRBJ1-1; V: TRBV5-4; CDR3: ASSSGQNTEAF
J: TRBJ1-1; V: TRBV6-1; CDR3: ASGAHSPNTEAF
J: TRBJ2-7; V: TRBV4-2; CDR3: ASSQETSGIDYEQY
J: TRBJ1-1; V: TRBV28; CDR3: ASSLGAAVEAF
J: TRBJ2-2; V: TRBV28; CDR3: ASSFLRELPGELF
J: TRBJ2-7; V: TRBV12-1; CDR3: ASRDNRRGGAYEQY
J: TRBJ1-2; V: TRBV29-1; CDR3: SVEGAGYYT
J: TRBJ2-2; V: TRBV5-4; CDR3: ASSWGRTGTTGELF
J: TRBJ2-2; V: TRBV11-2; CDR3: ASSSQRTGELF
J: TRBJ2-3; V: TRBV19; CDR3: ASSTDKYSTDTQY
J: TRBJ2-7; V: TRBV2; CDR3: ASTRQGPYEQY